The rows below give T cell receptor beta chains drawn from one sample of a study of quantifying T cell responses using KT2 cells. One entry per CDR3 protein, called by TCRdb with MiXCR from the UMI-ligation and nested PCR reads. The repertoire includes about 30,000 distinct CDR3 sequences, under 7.5% of them detected once, and approximately 15% sits in the top ten. Sequences were obtained from PBMCs spiked with cells of the T cell clone KT2. These receptors were taken from a human donor. Both conserved end residues are part of each CDR3. A D gene is named only where the DNA matches it firmly. Clone sizes are given selectively: once, few, many, or a class where the clone is expanded.

J gene: TRBJ1-1; clone size: many; V gene: TRBV12-3/TRBV12-4; D gene: TRBD1; CDR3 DNA: TGTGCCAGCAGTCCCACAGGGGGAGGGAACACTGAAGCTTTCTTT; CDR3 protein: CASSPTGGGNTEAFF
J gene: TRBJ2-4; clone size: few; V gene: TRBV6-1; D gene: TRBD2; CDR3 DNA: TGTGCCAGCGGCGGACTAGCGGGGATTTTCAAAAACATTCAGTACTTC; CDR3 protein: CASGGLAGIFKNIQYF
J gene: TRBJ1-1; clone size: few; V gene: TRBV3-1; D gene: .; CDR3 DNA: TGTGCCAGCAGCCAGAATGCCTTGGACGCCTCTGAAGCTTTCTTT; CDR3 protein: CASSQNALDASEAFF
J gene: TRBJ2-1; clone size: .; V gene: TRBV4-2; D gene: .; CDR3 DNA: TGTGCCAGCAGCCAAGAAGGGCCAAGAGGTCCTAGTCCTGGCAATGAGCAGTTCTTC; CDR3 protein: CASSQEGPRGPSPGNEQFF
J gene: TRBJ2-5; clone size: few; V gene: TRBV15; D gene: .; CDR3 DNA: TGTGCCACCAGCAGAGATCAAGGGGGAAGAGAGACCCAGTACTTC; CDR3 protein: CATSRDQGGRETQYF
J gene: TRBJ2-1; clone size: .; V gene: TRBV12-3/TRBV12-4; D gene: TRBD2; CDR3 DNA: TGTGCCAGCAGACAGAGCGGGGGCTCCTACAATGAGCAGTTCTTC; CDR3 protein: CASRQSGGSYNEQFF
J gene: TRBJ2-7; clone size: .; V gene: TRBV6-5; D gene: TRBD1; CDR3 DNA: TGTGCCAGCAGCCCAGACAGGGACGAGCAGTACTTC; CDR3 protein: CASSPDRDEQYF
J gene: TRBJ1-2; clone size: many; V gene: TRBV12-3/TRBV12-4; D gene: .; CDR3 DNA: TGTGCCAGCAGTTTCCGCGCAGCCTATGGCTACACCTTC; CDR3 protein: CASSFRAAYGYTF
J gene: TRBJ1-2; clone size: many; V gene: TRBV6-5; D gene: .; CDR3 DNA: TGTGCCAGCACACCTCGGCCGGGGGGCTCTGGCTACACCTTC; CDR3 protein: CASTPRPGGSGYTF
J gene: TRBJ2-1; clone size: many; V gene: TRBV10-3; D gene: TRBD2; CDR3 DNA: TGTGCCATCAGTGAGGGGACTAGCGGGACTGGTGAGCAGTTCTTC; CDR3 protein: CAISEGTSGTGEQFF
J gene: TRBJ1-2; clone size: .; V gene: TRBV5-1; D gene: TRBD1; CDR3 DNA: TGCGCCAGCAGCCCGGACAGGGCTCACTATGGCTACACCTTC; CDR3 protein: CASSPDRAHYGYTF
J gene: TRBJ1-6; clone size: few; V gene: TRBV25-1; D gene: .; CDR3 DNA: TGTGCCAGCAGTGCGGCAGAAATTTATAATTCACCCCTCCACTTT; CDR3 protein: CASSAAEIYNSPLHF
J gene: TRBJ2-5; clone size: many; V gene: TRBV29-1; D gene: .; CDR3 DNA: TGCAGCGTTGGGTCCGCTAGCGCCGGGGAGACCCAGTACTTC; CDR3 protein: CSVGSASAGETQYF
J gene: TRBJ1-2; clone size: many; V gene: TRBV7-8; D gene: .; CDR3 DNA: TGTGCCAGCAGCGCTAGAGCCTTTTATGGCTACACCTTC; CDR3 protein: CASSARAFYGYTF
J gene: TRBJ2-2; clone size: .; V gene: TRBV12-3/TRBV12-4; D gene: TRBD2; CDR3 DNA: TGTGCCAGCAGCCCGGGACTAGCCGGGGAGCTGTTTTTT; CDR3 protein: CASSPGLAGELFF
J gene: TRBJ2-5; clone size: .; V gene: TRBV20-1; D gene: TRBD2; CDR3 DNA: TGCAGTGCTAGTGGATCGGGGAGGCGGGAGTTAACGGTAGAGACCCAGTACTTC; CDR3 protein: CSASGSGRRELTVETQYF
J gene: TRBJ2-5; clone size: few; V gene: TRBV5-5; D gene: .; CDR3 DNA: TGTGCCAGCAGCCCACGAGAGACCCAGTACTTC; CDR3 protein: CASSPRETQYF
J gene: TRBJ2-7; clone size: few; V gene: TRBV28; D gene: TRBD2; CDR3 DNA: TGTGCCAGCAGCGACGGGACTAAAGAACCCTACGAGCAGTACTTC; CDR3 protein: CASSDGTKEPYEQYF
J gene: TRBJ2-1; clone size: .; V gene: TRBV4-1; D gene: TRBD2; CDR3 DNA: TGCGCCAGCAGCCAAGATCCGGTAGCGGGGGGGTACAATGAGCAGTTCTTC; CDR3 protein: CASSQDPVAGGYNEQFF
J gene: TRBJ2-2; clone size: few; V gene: TRBV6-2/TRBV6-3; D gene: .; CDR3 DNA: TGTGCCAGCAGGAGGTTCGGGGAGCTGTTTTTT; CDR3 protein: CASRRFGELFF
J gene: TRBJ2-3; clone size: many; V gene: TRBV6-1; D gene: .; CDR3 DNA: TGTGCCAGCAGAACAACCTCCACAGATACGCAGTATTTT; CDR3 protein: CASRTTSTDTQYF
J gene: TRBJ2-2; clone size: .; V gene: TRBV15; D gene: .; CDR3 DNA: TGTGCCACCAGCAGGGGTGCGGGCCTCAAAGAAACCGGGGAGCTGTTTTTT; CDR3 protein: CATSRGAGLKETGELFF
J gene: TRBJ2-5; clone size: once; V gene: TRBV3-1; D gene: TRBD1; CDR3 DNA: TGTGCCAGCAGCTACACAGGGGGCGCCTCGGAGACCCAGTACTTC; CDR3 protein: CASSYTGGASETQYF
J gene: TRBJ2-3; clone size: many; V gene: TRBV20-1; D gene: .; CDR3 DNA: TGCAGTGCTAGGGACGCACGGGGGCGAGATACGCAGTATTTT; CDR3 protein: CSARDARGRDTQYF
J gene: TRBJ2-5; clone size: many; V gene: TRBV20-1; D gene: TRBD1; CDR3 DNA: TGCAGTGCCCGTCCGGGACAGCAAGAGACCCAGTACTTC; CDR3 protein: CSARPGQQETQYF
J gene: TRBJ2-2; clone size: few; V gene: TRBV20-1; D gene: TRBD2; CDR3 DNA: TGCAGTGCTAGAGACCCGGGACTAGCGGGCACCGGGGAGCTGTTTTTT; CDR3 protein: CSARDPGLAGTGELFF
J gene: TRBJ1-4; clone size: many; V gene: TRBV11-2; D gene: .; CDR3 DNA: TGTGCCAGCAAACCGGCCTCAACTAATGAAAAACTGTTTTTT; CDR3 protein: CASKPASTNEKLFF
J gene: TRBJ2-2; clone size: many; V gene: TRBV21-1; D gene: .; CDR3 DNA: TGTGCCAGCAGCAAAGGGGGTCAGGGGGTGTGCACCGGGGAGCTGTTTTTT; CDR3 protein: CASSKGGQGVCTGELFF
J gene: TRBJ2-3; clone size: .; V gene: TRBV30; D gene: .; CDR3 DNA: TGTGCCTGGAGAGACAGACGTAGCACAGATACGCAGTATTTT; CDR3 protein: CAWRDRRSTDTQYF
J gene: TRBJ2-1; clone size: many; V gene: TRBV10-3; D gene: TRBD2; CDR3 DNA: TGTGCCAGCATGGGACTAGCGGGCCCCTACAATGAGCAGTTCTTC; CDR3 protein: CASMGLAGPYNEQFF
J gene: TRBJ1-1; clone size: .; V gene: TRBV5-1; D gene: .; CDR3 DNA: TGCGCCAGCAGCTTGGGGACGGTTGAAGCTTTCTTT; CDR3 protein: CASSLGTVEAFF
J gene: TRBJ2-1; clone size: many; V gene: TRBV7-8; D gene: TRBD2; CDR3 DNA: TGTGCCAGCAGCTTATCCTGGACTAGCGGGAGGGCCCATGAGCAGTTCTTC; CDR3 protein: CASSLSWTSGRAHEQFF
J gene: TRBJ1-6; clone size: few; V gene: TRBV6-5; D gene: .; CDR3 DNA: TGTGCCAGCAGTTACTCGAAGGGACGGGGAAATTCACCCCTCCACTTT; CDR3 protein: CASSYSKGRGNSPLHF
J gene: TRBJ1-5; clone size: many; V gene: TRBV7-2; D gene: .; CDR3 DNA: TGTGCCAGCAGCTTAGCGTGGGGCAACAATCAGCCCCAGCATTTT; CDR3 protein: CASSLAWGNNQPQHF